The 10 T cell receptor beta chains below all came from one sample that was sequenced in a study of cytomegalovirus exposure and HLA in healthy donors. Sequenced by immunoSEQ multiplex PCR; TCRdb stores in-frame clones only, minus some. Here the sample spans 150,000 to 200,000 clones, approximately 88% being singletons. The sequencing input was PBMCs. The receptors come from a man aged 25 to 40 in good health and CMV-seropositive.

V and J are TRBV18 and TRBJ2-5; TRBD1 matches at 8 bases. J was trimmed by 5 bases and V by 2 bases; bases with no gene match: 4. This CDR3 has 14 amino acids. CDR1 is KGHSH and CDR2 is LQKENI in the germline V gene. CDR3 bases: TGTGCCAGCTCACCATACACAGGGGGGGAGACCCAGTACTTC. It encodes CASSPYTGGETQYF.

This chain uses TRBV28 with TRBJ2-3, with TRBD2 as a possible D gene (7 bases). The CDR3 loop spans 14 amino acids. Germline-derived CDR1 and CDR2 are MDHEN and SYDVKM. Deletions cut 2 bases from V and 6 bases from J, with 12 bases between. For the CDR3, the DNA is TGTGCCAGCAGTTTAGGGGGGGCCCCCGATACGCAGTATTTT. Its protein is CASSLGGAPDTQYF.

The V call is TRBV9, the J call TRBJ2-7, with 12 bases aligning to TRBD2. V was pared by 0 bases and J by 2 bases, with 6 bases of the junction left unmatched. The CDR3 is 17 residues long. Per germline, CDR1 SGDLS and CDR2 YYNGEE. In nucleotides, the CDR3 is TGTGCCAGCAGCGTAGGACCCGGACTAGCGGGGACCTACGAGCAGTACTTC. Translating gives CASSVGPGLAGTYEQYF.

This rearrangement joins TRBV6-5 to TRBJ2-7; 9 bases match TRBD2. Per the germline V gene, CDR1 is MNHEY and CDR2 is SVGAGI. This CDR3 is built from 16 residues. J gave up 3 bases and V 2 bases, and 8 bases lay outside the gene matches. CDR3 residues: CASSYASGVLVYEQYF. As DNA, the CDR3 is TGTGCCAGCAGTTACGCTAGCGGGGTACTAGTCTACGAGCAGTACTTC.

This clone has more than one count but fewer than ten. The chain recombines TRBV28 with TRBJ1-5, with D unresolved. The CDR3 extends over 16 amino acids. Germline CDR1 MDHEN, CDR2 SYDVKM. V was pared by 2 bases and J by 3 bases, with 14 bases between. The CDR3 is CASSLLGEQINQPQHF. The CDR3 nucleotides read TGTGCCAGCAGTTTACTCGGGGAACAGATCAATCAGCCCCAGCATTTT.

The chain is built from TRBV7-6 and TRBJ1-6, with D unclear. This CDR3 has 14 amino acids. The germline V gene encodes CDR1 SGHVS and CDR2 FNYEAQ. V shed 2 bases and J shed 0 bases, with 2 bases lying between them. The CDR3 DNA sequence: TGTGCCAGCAGCTTATACTCCTATAATTCACCCCTCCACTTT. Its translation is CASSLYSYNSPLHF.

The chain carries TRBV4-1 and TRBJ1-1; 7 nucleotides match TRBD1. Germline V gene sequence: CDR1 MGHRA, CDR2 YSYEKL. This CDR3 spans 13 amino acids. V lost 2 bases to trimming and J lost 5 bases; unmatched junction nucleotides: 2. The DNA of the CDR3 is TGCGCCAGCAGCCAATCAGGGGGAACTGAAGCTTTCTTT. This sequence encodes CASSQSGGTEAFF.

The V gene is TRBV6-5, the J gene TRBJ1-6; TRBD1 matches at 7 bases. The CDR3 consists of 15 residues. The V gene's germline CDR1 is MNHEY and CDR2 SVGAGI. J lost 5 bases, V lost 5 bases, and 6 bases had no gene match. CDR3 region: CASSTRDSHNSPLHF. The CDR3 DNA reads as TGTGCCAGCAGTACACGGGACAGTCATAATTCACCCCTCCACTTT.

The chain joins TRBV6-1 to TRBJ1-4; tentative D call: TRBD1 (5 bases). The germline V gene has CDR1 MNHNS and CDR2 SASEGT. V lost 7 bases, J lost 8 bases, and 14 bases lay in between. The CDR3 has 13 residues. The CDR3 bases are TGTGCCAGCACGGGGGAAGACTTCGAAAAACTGTTTTTT. It codes for CASTGEDFEKLFF.

The chain is built from TRBV11-2 and TRBJ2-7; TRBD1 matches at 8 bases. V lost 5 bases to trimming and J lost 4 bases; unmatched junction nucleotides: 19. CDR3 length: 18 amino acids. Germline CDR1 and CDR2: SGHAT and FQNNGV. This CDR3 reads CASSPLPRDRRTLYEQYF. CDR3 nucleotides: TGTGCCAGCAGCCCGCTACCTCGGGACAGGCGAACACTTTACGAGCAGTACTTC. Full variable domain (remainder filled in from reference TRBV11-2 and TRBJ2-7): EAGVAQSPRYKIIEKRQSVAFWCNPISGHATLYWYQQILGQGPKLLIQFQNNGVVDDSQLPKDRFSAERLKGVDSTLKIQPAKLEDSAVYLCASSPLPRDRRTLYEQYFGPGTRLTVT.